This T cell receptor beta chain was identified in a study of vaccination and CD4 T cells after COVID-19. Cultured CD4+ T cell DNA was sequenced using the Oncomine TCR Beta short-read assay. One entry per CDR3 protein, called by TCRdb with MiXCR from the PCR reads. Found here are over 15,000 distinct CDR3 sequences, around 50% of them singletons; the top ten hold 15% to 20%. Study-level results: Convalescent patients displayed a median about 85% of reactive clones emerging only post-vaccination. Looking at convalescent patients, 304 of their 307 vaccine-specific clones were spike mono-reactive.

The treatment denotes: approximately 10-day PBMC culture with coronavirus spike peptide pools or control peptides (ViraFEST assay). It was with 9 to 10 IU/ml IL-2 and roughly 10 ug/ml peptide pools that 1.5 million to 2.5 million PBMCs per well were cultured. On this clonotype: The antigen is unknown.

The CDR3 is 15 amino acids. Per germline, CDR1 DFQATT and CDR2 SNEGSKA (reference sequence). After removal of 3 bases from V and 4 bases from J, the junction contained 6 bases not matched to a gene. The chain is built from TRBV20-1 and TRBJ2-3; 11 bases are a match to TRBD2. The TCR sequence derives from a human donor who had recovered from COVID-19. This sample comprised CD4+ T cells from blood, cultured in vitro, obtained before SARS-CoV-2 vaccination. CDR3 loop: CSARAPGLAADTQYF. The CDR3 DNA follows: TGCAGTGCTAGGGCTCCGGGACTAGCGGCAGATACGCAGTATTTT.